The 10 T cell receptor beta chains below come from one sample, sequenced in a study of shared clonotypes between healthy human individuals. Produced via immunoSEQ multiplex PCR; TCRdb's table is partial and in-frame only. The sample consists of 1,400,000 or so clones, 98% of them appearing once. Sequencing was performed on naive CD4+ T cells sorted from blood. The subset here: CD45RA+ positively selected. These receptors were obtained from a man aged 30-40 years in good health.

This chain joins TRBV13 and TRBJ2-1, with D unclear. Germline CDR1 is PRHDT and CDR2 is FYEKMQ (reference sequence). This CDR3 comprises 13 residues. The germline V and J ends were trimmed by 1 base and 9 bases, with 10 bases remaining between them. CDR3 amino acids: CASSLETMVEQFF. The CDR3 bases are TGTGCCAGCAGCTTAGAGACGATGGTTGAGCAGTTCTTC.

V usage is TRBV5-1 and J usage is TRBJ2-7, with 9 bases aligning to TRBD1. Per the germline V gene, CDR1 is SGHRS and CDR2 is YFSETQ. The V and J ends lost 0 bases and 3 bases, in that order; junction bases with no gene match: 10. CDR3 size: 17 residues. The CDR3 DNA sequence: TGCGCCAGCAGCTTGGGGGTTCTAGGACAGGGGATCTACGAGCAGTACTTC. It translates to CASSLGVLGQGIYEQYF.

The chain has TRBV5-1 and TRBJ1-1; TRBD1 matches at 8 bases. CDR1 and CDR2 from the germline V gene are SGHRS and YFSETQ. The CDR3 length is 16 residues. Trimming removed 4 bases from V and 0 bases from J; junction bases left unmatched: 8. Here the CDR3 DNA reads TGCGCCAGCAGCAACACCAGGGGGCCCATGAACACTGAAGCTTTCTTT. This sequence encodes CASSNTRGPMNTEAFF.

The chain's CDR3 is CASSLEDRADSGEQYF. The DNA for the CDR3 is TGTGCCAGCAGCTTGGAGGACAGGGCGGATAGTGGCGAGCAGTACTTC. The rearrangement links TRBV7-9 to TRBJ2-7; 8 bases match TRBD1. Per the germline V gene, CDR1 is SEHNR and CDR2 is FQNEAQ (reference sequence). V lost 3 bases, J lost 6 bases, and 13 bases stayed unmatched. The CDR3 is made up of 16 amino acids. The full variable domain, completed using reference TRBV7-9 and TRBJ2-7, is DTGVSQNPRHKITKRGQNVTFRCDPISEHNRLYWYRQTLGQGPEFLTYFQNEAQLEKSRLLSDRFSAERPKGSFSTLEIQRTEQGDSAMYLCASSLEDRADSGEQYFGPGTRLTVT.

There are a few counts of this clone. The chain couples TRBV5-4 to TRBJ1-2; no clear D gene. CDR3 size: 15 residues. Germline loops: CDR1 SGHNT, CDR2 YYREEE (reference sequence). Trimming stripped 7 bases from V and 1 base from J, with 17 bases between. The CDR3 DNA reads TGTGCCAGCGCACACTTAAAGGGCGATAACTATGGCTACACCTTC. Its translation: CASAHLKGDNYGYTF.

The chain employs TRBV27 and TRBJ1-5; TRBD1 matches at 8 bases. Trimming took 5 bases from V and 5 from J; bases not matched to a gene: 8. In germline, CDR1 is MNHEY, CDR2 SMNVEV (reference sequence). The CDR3 runs 15 residues. In nucleotides, the CDR3 is TGTGCCAGCAGTCCGGCAGGGGGCTGGGATCAGCCCCAGCATTTT. Translating it yields CASSPAGGWDQPQHF.

The CDR3 DNA sequence: TGCAGCGCTGAGGGGGACAGGGAGTCTCCTTACGAGCAGTACTTC. Its protein is CSAEGDRESPYEQYF. The J gene is TRBJ2-7, the V gene TRBV29-1; 9 bases are shared with TRBD1. CDR3 length: 15 amino acids. V dropped 7 bases and J dropped 4; count of bases not matched to a gene: 14. The germline V gene has CDR1 SQVTM and CDR2 ANQGSEA.

The genes are TRBV5-6 and TRBJ2-3; 11 nucleotides agree with TRBD1. Unmatched junction bases numbered 8, after V lost 4 bases and J lost 7 bases. The V gene's germline CDR1 is SGHDT and CDR2 YYEEEE. CDR3 length: 15 amino acids. This CDR3 reads CASSPGTGGFYTQYF. The CDR3 coding sequence is TGTGCCAGCAGCCCAGGGACAGGGGGATTTTATACGCAGTATTTT.

The rearrangement joins TRBV7-3 to TRBJ2-2; D ambiguous. V lost 4 bases and J lost 7, with 10 bases in between. The CDR3 length is 13 residues. The germline CDR1 and CDR2 sequences are SGHTA and FQGTGA. The CDR3 sequence is CASSSPIGGELFF. The CDR3 coding sequence is TGTGCCAGCAGCTCCCCAATCGGCGGGGAGCTGTTTTTT.

V usage is TRBV11-2 and J usage is TRBJ1-2; the D gene is possibly TRBD1 (5 bases). Germline loops: CDR1 SGHAT, CDR2 FQNNGV. V was pared by 1 base and J by 5 bases, with 8 bases between. This CDR3 has 13 amino acids. The CDR3 DNA is TGTGCCAGCAGCTTAGTCCCAGGGTATGGCTACACCTTC. Its protein is CASSLVPGYGYTF.